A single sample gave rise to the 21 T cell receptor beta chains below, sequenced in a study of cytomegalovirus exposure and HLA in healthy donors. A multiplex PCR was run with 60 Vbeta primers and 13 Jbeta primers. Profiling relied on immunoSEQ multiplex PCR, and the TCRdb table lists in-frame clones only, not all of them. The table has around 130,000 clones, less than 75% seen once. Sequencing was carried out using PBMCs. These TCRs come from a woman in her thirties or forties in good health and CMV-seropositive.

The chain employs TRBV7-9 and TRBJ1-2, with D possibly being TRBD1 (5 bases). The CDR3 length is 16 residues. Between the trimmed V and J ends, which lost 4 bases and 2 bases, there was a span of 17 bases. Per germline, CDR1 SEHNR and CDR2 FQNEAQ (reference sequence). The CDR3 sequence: CASSSMRRVLNYGYTF. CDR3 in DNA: TGTGCCAGCAGCTCCATGCGCAGGGTTTTGAACTATGGCTACACCTTC.

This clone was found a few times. The CDR3: CASSADGAYEQYF. CDR3 sequence (DNA): TGTGCCAGCAGCGCAGACGGAGCCTACGAGCAGTACTTC. The V and J genes are TRBV5-4 and TRBJ2-7; no firm D call. The V end lost 4 bases, the J end lost 2 bases, and 10 bases lay between the germline ends. CDR1 and CDR2 from the germline V gene are SGHNT and YYREEE (reference sequence). The CDR3 has 13 amino acids.

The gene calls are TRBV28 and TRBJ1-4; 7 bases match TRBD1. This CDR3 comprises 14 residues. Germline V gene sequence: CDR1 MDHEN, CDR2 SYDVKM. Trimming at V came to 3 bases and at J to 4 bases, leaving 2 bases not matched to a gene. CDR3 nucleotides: TGTGCCAGCAGTTTCCAGGGGGGTAATGAAAAACTGTTTTTT. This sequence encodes CASSFQGGNEKLFF.

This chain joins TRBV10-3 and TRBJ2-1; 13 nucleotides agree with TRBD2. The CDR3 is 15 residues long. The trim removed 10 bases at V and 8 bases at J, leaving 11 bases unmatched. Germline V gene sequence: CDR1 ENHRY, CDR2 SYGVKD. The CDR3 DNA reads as TGTGCCACCCTTGGACTAGCGGGAGACATCGATGAGCAGTTCTTC. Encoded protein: CATLGLAGDIDEQFF.

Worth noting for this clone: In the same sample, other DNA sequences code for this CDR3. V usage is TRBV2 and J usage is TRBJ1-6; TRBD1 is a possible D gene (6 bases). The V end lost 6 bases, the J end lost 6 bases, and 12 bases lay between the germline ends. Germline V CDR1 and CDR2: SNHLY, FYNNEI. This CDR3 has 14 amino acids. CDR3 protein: CASREDSPNSPLHF. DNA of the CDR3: TGTGCCAGCAGGGAGGACAGTCCTAATTCACCCCTCCACTTT.

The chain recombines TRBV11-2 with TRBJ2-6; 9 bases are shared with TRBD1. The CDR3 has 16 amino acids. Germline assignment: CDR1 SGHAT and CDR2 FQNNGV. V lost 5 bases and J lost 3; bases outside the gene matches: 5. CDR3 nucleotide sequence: TGTGCCAGCAGCCGGACAGGGGTCATTGGGGCCAACGTCCTGACTTTC. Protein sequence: CASSRTGVIGANVLTF.

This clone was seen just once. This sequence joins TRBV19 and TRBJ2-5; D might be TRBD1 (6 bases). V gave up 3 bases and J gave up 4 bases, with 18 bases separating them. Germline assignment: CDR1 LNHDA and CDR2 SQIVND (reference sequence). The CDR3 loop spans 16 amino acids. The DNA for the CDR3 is TGTGCCAGTAGTATGTGGGACACCCGAGGGCGAGAGACCCAGTACTTC. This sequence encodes CASSMWDTRGRETQYF.

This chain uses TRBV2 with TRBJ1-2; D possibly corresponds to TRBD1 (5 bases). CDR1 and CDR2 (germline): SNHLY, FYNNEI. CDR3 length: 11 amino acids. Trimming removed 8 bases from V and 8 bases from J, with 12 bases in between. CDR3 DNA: TGTGCCAGCCAGGGAATTTGGGGCTACACCTTC. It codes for CASQGIWGYTF.

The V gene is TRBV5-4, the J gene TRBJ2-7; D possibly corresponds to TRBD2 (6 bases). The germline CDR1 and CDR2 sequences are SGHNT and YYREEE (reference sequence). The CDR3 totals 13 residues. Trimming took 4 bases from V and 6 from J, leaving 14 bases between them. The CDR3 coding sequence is TGTGCCAGCAGCCTAAAGGGAGGAGGCGAGCAGTACTTC. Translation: CASSLKGGGEQYF.

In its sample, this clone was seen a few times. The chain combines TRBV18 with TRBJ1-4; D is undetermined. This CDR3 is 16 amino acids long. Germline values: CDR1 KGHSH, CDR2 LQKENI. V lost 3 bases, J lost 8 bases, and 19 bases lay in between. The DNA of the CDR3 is TGTGCCAGCTCACCTGAAATTGGCGATATCGGGGAAAAACTGTTTTTT. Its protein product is CASSPEIGDIGEKLFF.

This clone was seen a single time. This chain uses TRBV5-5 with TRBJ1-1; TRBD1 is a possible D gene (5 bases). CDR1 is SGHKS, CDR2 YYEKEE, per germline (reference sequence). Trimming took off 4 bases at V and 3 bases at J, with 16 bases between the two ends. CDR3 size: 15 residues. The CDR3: CASSPPGTGDTEAFF. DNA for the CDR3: TGTGCCAGCAGCCCCCCTGGGACGGGGGACACTGAAGCTTTCTTT.

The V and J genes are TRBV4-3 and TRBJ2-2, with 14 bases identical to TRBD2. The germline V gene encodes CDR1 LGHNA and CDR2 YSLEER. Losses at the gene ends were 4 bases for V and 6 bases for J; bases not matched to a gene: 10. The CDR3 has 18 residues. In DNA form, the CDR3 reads TGCGCCAGCAGCCCTACGTCGGGACTAGCGGGAGCGGCCGGGGAGCTGTTTTTT. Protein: CASSPTSGLAGAAGELFF.

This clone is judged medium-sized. CDR3 nucleotides: TGTGCCAGTAGTCCAGGCACAGGGGAGGTCGACGAGCAGTACTTC. Translated, it gives CASSPGTGEVDEQYF. V gene TRBV19 combines with J gene TRBJ2-7, with a possible D match to TRBD1 (7 bases). CDR1 and CDR2 from the germline V gene are LNHDA and SQIVND (reference sequence). This CDR3 spans 15 amino acids. Trimming stripped 5 bases from V and 5 bases from J, with 19 bases between.

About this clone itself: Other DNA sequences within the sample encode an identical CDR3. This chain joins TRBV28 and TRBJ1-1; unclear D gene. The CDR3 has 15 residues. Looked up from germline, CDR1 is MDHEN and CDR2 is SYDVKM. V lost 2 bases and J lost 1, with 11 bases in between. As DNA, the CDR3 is TGTGCCAGCAGTTTACCTGAGGCCTCGAACACTGAAGCTTTCTTT. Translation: CASSLPEASNTEAFF.

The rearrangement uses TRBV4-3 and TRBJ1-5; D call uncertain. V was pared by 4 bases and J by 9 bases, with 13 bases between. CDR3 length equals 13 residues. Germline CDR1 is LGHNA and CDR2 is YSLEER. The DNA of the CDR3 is TGCGCCAGCAGCCTAAGCACCAACTGGCCCCAGCATTTT. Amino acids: CASSLSTNWPQHF.

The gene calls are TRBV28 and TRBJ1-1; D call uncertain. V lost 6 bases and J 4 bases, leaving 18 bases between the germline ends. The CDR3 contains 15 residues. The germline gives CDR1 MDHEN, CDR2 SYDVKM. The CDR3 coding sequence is TGTGCCAGCAGCCCAATGACACTGTGGATCACTGAAGCTTTCTTT. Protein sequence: CASSPMTLWITEAFF.

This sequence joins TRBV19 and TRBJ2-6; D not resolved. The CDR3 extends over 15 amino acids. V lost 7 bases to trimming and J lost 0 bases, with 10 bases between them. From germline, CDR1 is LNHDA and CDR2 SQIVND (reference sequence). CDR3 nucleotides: TGTGCCAGTACGGTTTTTGACTCTGGGGCCAACGTCCTGACTTTC. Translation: CASTVFDSGANVLTF.

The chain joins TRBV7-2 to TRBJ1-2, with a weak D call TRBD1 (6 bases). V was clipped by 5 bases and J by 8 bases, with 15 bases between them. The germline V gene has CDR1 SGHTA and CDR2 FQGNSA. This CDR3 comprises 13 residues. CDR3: CASSQDQGFGYTF. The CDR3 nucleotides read TGTGCCAGCAGCCAGGACCAGGGGTTCGGCTACACCTTC.

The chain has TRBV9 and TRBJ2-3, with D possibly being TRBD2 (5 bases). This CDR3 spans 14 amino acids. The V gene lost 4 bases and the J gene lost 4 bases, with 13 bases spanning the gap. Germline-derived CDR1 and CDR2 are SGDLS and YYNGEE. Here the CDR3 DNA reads TGTGCCAGCAGCTTCCAACTAGGTTCAGATACGCAGTATTTT. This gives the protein CASSFQLGSDTQYF.

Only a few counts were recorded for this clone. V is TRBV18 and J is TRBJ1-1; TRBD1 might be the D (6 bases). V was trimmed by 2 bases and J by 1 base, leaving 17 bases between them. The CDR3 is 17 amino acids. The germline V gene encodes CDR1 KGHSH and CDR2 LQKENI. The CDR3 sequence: CASSPRPNARGNTEAFF. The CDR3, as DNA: TGTGCCAGCTCACCAAGGCCCAACGCCAGGGGGAACACTGAAGCTTTCTTT.

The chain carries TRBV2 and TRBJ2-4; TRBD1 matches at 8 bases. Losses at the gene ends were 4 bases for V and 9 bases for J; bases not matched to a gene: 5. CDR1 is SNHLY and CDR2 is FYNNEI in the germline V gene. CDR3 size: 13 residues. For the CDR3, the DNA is TGTGCCAGCAGTGGAACAGGGGGTGGCATTCAGTACTTC. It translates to CASSGTGGGIQYF.